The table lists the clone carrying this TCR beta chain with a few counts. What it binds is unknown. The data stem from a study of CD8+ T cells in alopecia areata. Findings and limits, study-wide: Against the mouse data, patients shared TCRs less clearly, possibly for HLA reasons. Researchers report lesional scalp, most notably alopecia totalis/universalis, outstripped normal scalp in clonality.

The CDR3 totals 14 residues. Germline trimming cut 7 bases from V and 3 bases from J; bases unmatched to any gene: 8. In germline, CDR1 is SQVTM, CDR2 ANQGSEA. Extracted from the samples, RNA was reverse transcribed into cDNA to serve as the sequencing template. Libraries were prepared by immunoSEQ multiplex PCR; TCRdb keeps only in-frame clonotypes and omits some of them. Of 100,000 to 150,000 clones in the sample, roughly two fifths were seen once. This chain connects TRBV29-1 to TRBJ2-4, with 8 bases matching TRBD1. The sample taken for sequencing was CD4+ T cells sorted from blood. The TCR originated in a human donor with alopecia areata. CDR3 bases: TGCAGCGGGTGGGGACAGGACTTCAAAAACATTCAGTACTTC. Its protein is CSGWGQDFKNIQYF. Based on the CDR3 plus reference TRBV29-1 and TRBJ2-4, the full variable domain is SAVISQKPSRDICQRGTSLTIQCQVDSQVTMMFWYRQQPGQSLTLIATANQGSEATYESGFVIDKFPISRPNLTFSTLTVSNMSPEDSSIYLCSGWGQDFKNIQYFGAGTRLSVL.